These 26 T cell receptor beta chains were sequenced from one sample in a study of T-cell reconstitution after alpha-beta-depleted transplantation in children. TCRbeta library construction was performed incorporating unique molecular identifiers. From the PCR reads, TCRdb called clonotypes with MiXCR, one entry per CDR3 protein. Seen here are 250,000 to 350,000 distinct CDR3 sequences, almost 10% observed once, and the top ten hold 10%. The input for sequencing was PBMCs from the stem cell graft donor, taken from the stem cell graft. The receptor source for this set is a human donor who donated a stem cell graft to a child with SCID.

J is TRBJ2-1 and V is TRBV15, with 11 positions matching TRBD1. Germline assignment: CDR1 LNHNV and CDR2 YYDKDF (reference sequence). CDR3 size: 16 residues. The trim removed 4 bases at V and 8 bases at J, leaving 10 bases unmatched. DNA of the CDR3: TGTGCCACCAGCAAACGGACAGGGGGCCTATCGGATGAGCAGTTCTTC. It codes for CATSKRTGGLSDEQFF.

The rearrangement links TRBV15 to TRBJ2-7; D uncertain. V was cut by 0 bases and J by 7 bases, with 7 bases left in between. Per germline, CDR1 LNHNV and CDR2 YYDKDF (reference sequence). CDR3 length: 12 amino acids. The CDR3 reads CATSRDSGEQYF. The CDR3 DNA sequence: TGTGCCACCAGCAGAGATTCCGGGGAGCAGTACTTC.

This chain connects TRBV9 to TRBJ2-2; 8 nucleotides align to TRBD2. V shed 0 bases and J 7 bases; nucleotides not matched to a gene: 8. The CDR3 totals 16 residues. Germline assignment: CDR1 SGDLS and CDR2 YYNGEE. The CDR3 spells CASSVVSAGAVGELFF. The CDR3 region has the DNA TGTGCCAGCAGCGTAGTTTCAGCGGGGGCGGTCGGGGAGCTGTTTTTT.

This clonotype was seen more than once but under ten times. V is TRBV10-3 and J is TRBJ2-5, with a tentative D call TRBD2 (6 bases). Between the trimmed V and J ends, which lost 5 bases and 3 bases, there was a span of 16 bases. The CDR3 runs to 15 residues. From germline, CDR1 is ENHRY and CDR2 SYGVKD. The CDR3 loop is CAISQGSRREETQYF. The DNA of the CDR3 is TGTGCCATCAGTCAGGGATCGAGGAGGGAAGAGACCCAGTACTTC.

This rearrangement joins TRBV7-9 to TRBJ2-7; 7 nucleotides match TRBD1. This CDR3 comprises 13 residues. Germline V gene data show CDR1 as SEHNR and CDR2 as FQNEAQ (reference sequence). Trimming took 4 bases from V and 4 from J; bases not matched to a gene: 4. CDR3 sequence reads: CASSSLDRYEQYF. The CDR3 nucleotides read TGTGCCAGCAGCTCCTTGGACAGGTACGAGCAGTACTTC.

The table lists this clonotype with a few counts. This chain connects TRBV12-3 or TRBV12-4 to TRBJ2-2; 7 nucleotides align to TRBD1. The CDR3 is made up of 16 amino acids. The ends lost 7 bases at V and 6 bases at J; junction bases unmatched: 14. DNA for the CDR3: TGTGCCAGCATTACGACAGGGTCTTTCATAGCCGGGGAGCTGTTTTTT. Translation gives CASITTGSFIAGELFF.

This clonotype was found many times. The V and J genes are TRBV7-8 and TRBJ2-7; perhaps TRBD1 as D (6 bases). The CDR3 loop spans 13 amino acids. Germline CDR1 and CDR2: SGHVS and FQNEAQ. V shed 2 bases and J shed 4 bases, with 9 bases lying between them. The CDR3 DNA is TGTGCCAGCAGCTTATTAGGGGGTTACGAGCAGTACTTC. Amino acids: CASSLLGGYEQYF.

This chain uses TRBV3-1 with TRBJ1-6, with D perhaps matching TRBD1 (5 bases). V gave up 8 bases and J gave up 5 bases, with 10 bases separating them. The CDR3 covers 13 residues. Germline V CDR1 and CDR2: LGHDT, YNNKEL (reference sequence). In DNA, the CDR3 is TGTGCCAGCCGGGACGGAAATAATTCACCCCTCCACTTT. Its translation: CASRDGNNSPLHF.

This clonotype occurred a few times. V usage is TRBV27 and J usage is TRBJ2-2; TRBD2 agrees at 7 bases. V gave up 7 bases and J gave up 6 bases; unmatched junction bases: 11. Germline CDR1 and CDR2: MNHEY and SMNVEV (reference sequence). This CDR3 is built from 15 residues. CDR3 in DNA: TGTGCCAGCACCCGGACTAGAACAGTCGCCGGGGAGCTGTTTTTT. Its translation is CASTRTRTVAGELFF.

This clonotype has more than one count but fewer than ten. The chain combines TRBV12-3 or TRBV12-4 with TRBJ2-1, with 13 bases identical to TRBD2. The CDR3 spans 12 residues. V lost 7 bases, J lost 10 bases, and 1 base stayed unmatched. The DNA for the CDR3 is TGTGCCAGCAAACTAGCGGGGGGGGAGCAGTTCTTC. As protein: CASKLAGGEQFF.

The chain carries TRBV5-1 and TRBJ2-5, with no clear D. The CDR3 sequence is 14 residues long. Trimming removed 0 bases from V and 5 bases from J, with 11 bases in between. Germline CDR1 and CDR2: SGHRS and YFSETQ. The CDR3 region is CASSLDARLETQYF. The DNA for the CDR3 is TGCGCCAGCAGCTTGGACGCCAGGTTGGAGACCCAGTACTTC.

In DNA form, the CDR3 reads TGTGCCAGCAGCTCTAGTGGGGGACTCTACTACGAGCAGTACTTC. Its protein is CASSSSGGLYYEQYF. The chain uses TRBV7-2 and TRBJ2-7, with D possibly matching TRBD2 (6 bases). The V gene's germline CDR1 is SGHTA and CDR2 FQGNSA. V lost 4 bases to trimming and J lost 3 bases, with 16 bases between them. This CDR3 is 15 amino acids long. Looking up the rest from reference TRBV7-2 and TRBJ2-7 gives the full variable domain: GAGVSQSPSNKVTEKGKDVELRCDPISGHTALYWYRQSLGQGLEFLIYFQGNSAPDKSGLPSDRFSAERTGGSVSTLTIQRTQQEDSAVYLCASSSSGGLYYEQYFGPGTRLTVT.

A few counts support this clonotype. The V gene is TRBV29-1, the J gene TRBJ2-1, with D tentatively TRBD2 (6 bases). The CDR3 has 12 amino acids. Per germline, CDR1 SQVTM and CDR2 ANQGSEA. V was shortened by 7 bases and J by 7 bases, with 14 bases between the two germline ends. In DNA, the CDR3 is TGCAGCGCCTACTCTGCGGGGAATGAGCAGTTCTTC. The encoded protein is CSAYSAGNEQFF.

This clonotype has a handful of counts. J is TRBJ1-2 and V is TRBV9; D uncertain. The CDR3 spans 13 residues. V dropped 0 bases and J dropped 5 bases, with 8 bases sitting between them. Germline V gene data show CDR1 as SGDLS and CDR2 as YYNGEE. The CDR3 here is CASSVAQGYGYTF. The CDR3 DNA reads TGTGCCAGCAGCGTAGCTCAAGGGTATGGCTACACCTTC.

This clonotype was detected only a few times. This rearrangement joins TRBV12-3 or TRBV12-4 to TRBJ2-5, with 8 bases matching TRBD1. The CDR3 totals 17 residues. V lost 9 bases, J lost 1 base, and 16 bases stayed unmatched. The CDR3: CASAGGKQERAQETQYF. The CDR3, as DNA: TGTGCCAGTGCAGGGGGCAAACAGGAGAGAGCCCAAGAGACCCAGTACTTC.

A few counts support this clonotype. The chain combines TRBV29-1 with TRBJ1-3; D is unclear. V gave up 4 bases and J gave up 9 bases, with 13 bases separating them. This CDR3 has 12 residues. Germline CDR1 reads SQVTM; CDR2 reads ANQGSEA. The CDR3 bases are TGCAGCGTTGTACAAGGTCCAGCCACCATATATTTT. The encoded protein is CSVVQGPATIYF. Combining the CDR3 with reference TRBV29-1 and TRBJ1-3 gives the whole variable domain SAVISQKPSRDICQRGTSLTIQCQVDSQVTMMFWYRQQPGQSLTLIATANQGSEATYESGFVIDKFPISRPNLTFSTLTVSNMSPEDSSIYLCSVVQGPATIYFGEGSWLTVV.

This clonotype has only a few counts. J is TRBJ2-3 and V is TRBV6-1, with 10 bases that match TRBD1. This CDR3 comprises 14 residues. J lost 6 bases, V lost 6 bases, and 6 bases had no gene match. Germline V CDR1 and CDR2: MNHNS, SASEGT. CDR3 bases: TGTGCCAGCAGGCCGGGACAGGGGAGGGATACGCAGTATTTT. Amino acid sequence: CASRPGQGRDTQYF.

The gene calls are TRBV20-1 and TRBJ1-2; 7 nucleotides agree with TRBD1. This CDR3 has 12 amino acids. Germline V gene data show CDR1 as DFQATT and CDR2 as SNEGSKA (reference sequence). The ends lost 5 bases at V and 8 bases at J; junction bases unmatched: 8. The CDR3: CSALQGKDGYTF. The CDR3 DNA follows: TGCAGTGCTCTACAGGGGAAAGACGGCTACACCTTC.

The chain employs TRBV5-1 and TRBJ2-1; TRBD1 matches 7 bases. V dropped 3 bases and J dropped 4; count of bases not matched to a gene: 7. The CDR3 has 15 amino acids. CDR1 and CDR2 (germline): SGHRS, YFSETQ. CDR3 amino acids: CASSWDSDDYNEQFF. The CDR3 nucleotides read TGCGCCAGCAGCTGGGACAGTGACGATTACAATGAGCAGTTCTTC.

This clonotype appeared many times. CDR3 DNA: TGTGCCAGCAGTAGGAGATTGGGACTAGCCAAAAACATTCAGTACTTC. This sequence encodes CASSRRLGLAKNIQYF. The chain is built from TRBV6-1 and TRBJ2-4, with a tentative D call TRBD2 (6 bases). Germline assignment: CDR1 MNHNS and CDR2 SASEGT. The CDR3 runs to 16 residues. V was cut by 5 bases and J by 0 bases, with 14 bases left in between.

This clonotype was observed a few times. J is TRBJ2-5 and V is TRBV9, with TRBD2 matching over 12 bases. The CDR3 spans 16 residues. The germline CDR1 and CDR2 sequences are SGDLS and YYNGEE. Losses at the gene ends were 3 bases for V and 5 bases for J; bases not matched to a gene: 8. This CDR3 is CASSAQGTSGFETQYF. In DNA form, the CDR3 reads TGTGCCAGCAGCGCGCAAGGGACTAGCGGGTTTGAGACCCAGTACTTC. The complete variable domain, with remaining parts taken from reference TRBV9 and TRBJ2-5, reads DSGVTQTPKHLITATGQRVTLRCSPRSGDLSVYWYQQSLDQGLQFLIQYYNGEERAKGNILERFSAQQFPDLHSELNLSSLELGDSALYFCASSAQGTSGFETQYFGPGTRLLVL.

This clonotype was counted many times. The DNA of the CDR3 is TGTGCCAGCAGGGGGGCCACTACAAACTATGGCTACACCTTC. This translates into CASRGATTNYGYTF. The V and J genes are TRBV2 and TRBJ1-2; D is possibly TRBD1 (6 bases). Trimming pared 6 bases from V and 2 bases from J, leaving 13 bases between. Germline V lookup: CDR1 SNHLY, CDR2 FYNNEI. There are 14 residues in the CDR3.

The sample holds many counts of this clonotype. The chain links TRBV11-2 to TRBJ2-5; TRBD2 matches 12 bases. Germline CDR1 and CDR2: SGHAT and FQNNGV. The CDR3 has 17 residues. The junction had 11 bases not matched to a gene; V was cut back by 2 bases and J by 7 bases. The DNA of the CDR3 is TGTGCCAGCAGCTTAAGAGCTAGCGGGGGGGAACAAAGGACCCAGTACTTC. Amino acids: CASSLRASGGEQRTQYF.

The CDR3 DNA reads as TGCGCCAGCAGCTTGAGGGACGGGACTAACTATGGCTACACCTTC. Translated: CASSLRDGTNYGYTF. This chain joins TRBV5-1 and TRBJ1-2; the D gene is possibly TRBD1 (5 bases). The CDR3 covers 15 residues. V was cut by 1 base and J by 0 bases, with 10 bases left in between. CDR1 SGHRS and CDR2 YFSETQ come from the germline V gene.

This clonotype was detected a few times. This chain links TRBV9 with TRBJ2-3, with 8 nucleotides matching TRBD2. V was clipped by 6 bases and J by 4 bases; unmatched bases: 7. The germline V gene encodes CDR1 SGDLS and CDR2 YYNGEE. CDR3 length equals 14 residues. In DNA, the CDR3 is TGTGCCAGCACACGGGGGGGGCTGGCAGATACGCAGTATTTT. Its protein product is CASTRGGLADTQYF.

This clonotype was seen repeatedly, ten times or more. This chain connects TRBV5-1 to TRBJ1-6; 7 bases map to TRBD1. Per the germline V gene, CDR1 is SGHRS and CDR2 is YFSETQ. Trimming took 2 bases from V and 9 from J; bases not matched to a gene: 5. This CDR3 is 14 amino acids long. The CDR3 sequence: CASSFSQGSSPLHF. The CDR3, as DNA: TGCGCCAGCAGCTTTTCACAGGGGTCTTCACCCCTCCACTTT.